Given below is one T cell receptor (beta chain) in context. Its target is unknown. The entry originates in a study of shared clonotypes between healthy human individuals. TCRdb's copy holds only in-frame clones and misses some; the assay was immunoSEQ multiplex PCR. Of 600,000 to 750,000 clones in the sample, 80% to 95% were seen once. Nashville, Tennessee was home to all donors, each a Caucasian adult. This CDR3 is 14 amino acids long. V dropped 3 bases and J dropped 3; count of bases not matched to a gene: 3. The germline CDR1 and CDR2 sequences are MNHEY and SMNVEV (reference sequence). The study, taken as a whole, reports: Few donors restricted represented genetic and exposure-history diversity. Sharing across several donors was seen in about 5% of naive CD4 clonotypes.

This chain joins TRBV27 and TRBJ2-7; 9 bases are shared with TRBD1. The sample comprised memory CD8+ T cells from PBMCs. Documented subset: CD45RO+ cells pooled with CCR7-negative TemRA cells. This receptor was obtained from a man younger than 30 in good health. Some clones in this sample may be carry-over from other donors' samples. The CDR3 DNA reads as TGTGCCAGCAGTTTTGGGGGACAGGGCTACGAGCAGTACTTC. It is translated as CASSFGGQGYEQYF.